Listed here is a single TCR beta chain. Its antigen remains unknown. Per the germline V gene, CDR1 is SGHNT and CDR2 is YYREEE (reference sequence). V lost 0 bases, J lost 11 bases, and 11 bases lay in between. This CDR3 spans 12 amino acids. The data are from a study of STAT5B mutations in CD4+ large granular lymphocyte leukemia. General study points: 8/27 top patient clones versus 2/35 control clones were TRBV06-family. Patient cell sources varied; more than 5 CD4-sorted samples entered the clonality comparison.

Libraries were prepared by immunoSEQ multiplex PCR; TCRdb keeps only in-frame clonotypes and omits some of them. Among 2,500 to 3,000 clones listed, approximately 79% were seen once. Patients had CD4+ T-LGLL, from Padova, Helsinki and Shinshu. The source of this sequence is a woman aged 70-85 years with CD4+ T-cell large granular lymphocyte leukemia. This chain connects TRBV5-4 to TRBJ1-1, with no clear D. The sequenced sample consisted of PBMCs. CDR3 nucleotide sequence: TGTGCCAGCAGCTTGGATGAGGGCTGGGCTTTCTTT. It is translated as CASSLDEGWAFF. The full variable domain, completed using reference TRBV5-4 and TRBJ1-1, is ETGVTQSPTHLIKTRGQQVTLRCSSQSGHNTVSWYQQALGQGPQFIFQYYREEENGRGNFPPRFSGLQFPNYSSELNVNALELDDSALYLCASSLDEGWAFFGQGTRLTVV.